Following are 32 T cell receptor beta chains from one sample sequenced in a study of blood T cells in healthy people across ages. For the second PCR, which ran for roughly 7 to 11 cycles, a sample-barcoded 5' primer and a J-beta primer mix were used. MiXCR, applied by TCRdb to the 5' RACE reads, yields one record per CDR3 protein. Counted here are 1,300,000 or so distinct CDR3 sequences, 45% to 70% occurring once; the ten biggest clones make up 5% to 7%. The sample comprised blood. The receptors were gathered from a man between 18 and 29 years old in good health.

V usage is TRBV20-1 and J usage is TRBJ2-7; TRBD1 agrees at 7 bases. Germline assignment: CDR1 DFQATT and CDR2 SNEGSKA (reference sequence). The CDR3 has 14 amino acids. V shed 6 bases and J 7 bases; nucleotides not matched to a gene: 15. CDR3 sequence reads: CSASSAYRGREQYF. The CDR3, as DNA: TGCAGTGCCTCGAGTGCTTACAGGGGTCGAGAGCAGTACTTC.

Turning to this clonotype: One junction end disagrees with the germline gene, perhaps due to a read error. This chain joins TRBV6-5 and TRBJ2-7; TRBD1 agrees at 7 bases. Germline V lookup: CDR1 MNHEY, CDR2 SVGAGI. This CDR3 is 15 amino acids long. The CDR3 bases are TGTGCCAGCAGGAGACAGGGACGGGCAACCTACAAGCAGTACTTC. Protein: CASRRQGRATYKQYF.

CDR3 protein: CASSPRGPSVADTQYF. CDR3 sequence (DNA): TGTGCCAGCAGCCCCCGAGGGCCCTCCGTTGCAGATACGCAGTATTTT. This chain joins TRBV12-3 or TRBV12-4 and TRBJ2-3, with a possible D match to TRBD2 (5 bases). Deletions cut 6 bases from V and 4 bases from J, with 20 bases between. The CDR3 loop spans 16 amino acids.

This chain connects TRBV20-1 to TRBJ1-1; D might be TRBD1 (6 bases). From germline, CDR1 is DFQATT and CDR2 SNEGSKA (reference sequence). This CDR3 spans 12 amino acids. Trimming cost V 6 bases and J 5 bases, with 13 bases left between them. In DNA form, the CDR3 reads TGCAGTGCGGGACATGCGGGGACTGAAGCTTTCTTT. It codes for CSAGHAGTEAFF.

This clonotype has a handful of counts. This chain joins TRBV6-5 and TRBJ2-7; maybe TRBD2 (6 bases). There are 15 residues in the CDR3. Looked up from germline, CDR1 is MNHEY and CDR2 is SVGAGI. Trimming left V 0 bases short and J 5 bases short, with 14 bases between. In DNA form, the CDR3 reads TGTGCCAGCAGTTACTCAACTAGCAGCGGAAACGAGCAGTACTTC. It yields the protein CASSYSTSSGNEQYF.

This clonotype was detected only a few times. The chain links TRBV29-1 to TRBJ2-7; D is undetermined. CDR1 and CDR2 from the germline V gene are SQVTM and ANQGSEA. V lost 6 bases and J 2 bases, leaving 11 bases between the germline ends. The CDR3 totals 12 residues. As DNA, the CDR3 is TGCAGCGTGCAAGGGCAGCCCTACGAGCAGTACTTC. Its translation: CSVQGQPYEQYF.

This sequence joins TRBV5-1 and TRBJ2-4; D not certain. Germline CDR1 is SGHRS and CDR2 is YFSETQ. The V end lost 0 bases, the J end lost 9 bases, and 16 bases lay between the germline ends. The CDR3 has 15 residues. CDR3 protein: CASSLGTHKGSIQYF. DNA for the CDR3: TGCGCCAGCAGCTTGGGTACGCACAAGGGAAGCATTCAGTACTTC.

In this sample, this clonotype turned up a few times. CDR3 sequence (DNA): TGCAGCGTTACGCGCAGGGTAGCGGGACACCATAGCAATCAGCCCCAGCATTTT. Translated, it gives CSVTRRVAGHHSNQPQHF. This chain connects TRBV29-1 to TRBJ1-5, with D perhaps TRBD1 (6 bases). Germline V gene sequence: CDR1 SQVTM, CDR2 ANQGSEA. Trimming cost V 5 bases and J 0 bases, with 23 bases left between them. The CDR3 is made up of 18 amino acids. The whole variable domain, remainder taken from reference TRBV29-1 and TRBJ1-5, is SAVISQKPSRDICQRGTSLTIQCQVDSQVTMMFWYRQQPGQSLTLIATANQGSEATYESGFVIDKFPISRPNLTFSTLTVSNMSPEDSSIYLCSVTRRVAGHHSNQPQHFGDGTRLSIL.

This clonotype has only one observation. This sequence joins TRBV14 and TRBJ2-7; 11 bases fit TRBD2. The V segment lost 0 bases and the J segment 2 bases; nucleotides outside the gene matches: 3. This CDR3 comprises 16 residues. Germline V CDR1 and CDR2: SGHDN, FVKESK. The CDR3 DNA sequence: TGTGCCAGCAGCCAAGACGCTAGCGGGAGGCCCTACGAGCAGTACTTC. It is translated as CASSQDASGRPYEQYF.

In its sample, this clonotype was seen a few times. V usage is TRBV4-3 and J usage is TRBJ2-7; the D gene is possibly TRBD1 (5 bases). The germline V and J ends were trimmed by 3 bases and 7 bases, with 22 bases remaining between them. Germline CDR1 LGHNA, CDR2 YSLEER. The CDR3 has 16 residues. DNA for the CDR3: TGCGCCAGCAGCCAGGCAACTGGGGTACAGGTAGGGGAGCAGTACTTC. It specifies CASSQATGVQVGEQYF.

The chain's CDR3 is CASSHPGGYHTGELFF. The CDR3 DNA sequence: TGCGCCAGCAGCCACCCGGGAGGCTATCACACCGGGGAGCTGTTTTTT. The V call is TRBV4-1, the J call TRBJ2-2; 7 nucleotides line up with TRBD2. This CDR3 is built from 16 residues. CDR1 and CDR2 from the germline V gene are MGHRA and YSYEKL. With V trimmed by 3 bases and J by 3 bases, 7 bases remained unmatched.

This chain uses TRBV10-3 with TRBJ1-2; 12 positions agree with TRBD1. Germline V gene data show CDR1 as ENHRY and CDR2 as SYGVKD. The CDR3 length is 16 residues. The junction had 7 bases not matched to a gene; V was cut back by 6 bases and J by 2 bases. The CDR3 reads CAISTGTGGSNYGYTF. In DNA form, the CDR3 reads TGTGCCATCAGCACCGGGACAGGGGGCTCGAACTATGGCTACACCTTC.

The chain uses TRBV6-1 and TRBJ1-2; TRBD1 is a possible D gene (5 bases). Trimming took off 2 bases at V and 5 bases at J, with 18 bases between the two ends. The CDR3 loop spans 16 amino acids. The germline V gene has CDR1 MNHNS and CDR2 SASEGT. The CDR3 spells CASSEPGPRGAYGYTF. In DNA, the CDR3 is TGTGCCAGCAGTGAACCGGGACCTCGGGGTGCTTATGGCTACACCTTC.

This chain connects TRBV27 to TRBJ2-7; D uncertain. Germline V gene sequence: CDR1 MNHEY, CDR2 SMNVEV (reference sequence). The CDR3 is made up of 15 amino acids. Trimming pared 2 bases from V and 1 base from J, leaving 12 bases between. The CDR3 is CASSLRVYGSYEQYF. The CDR3 region has the DNA TGTGCCAGCAGTTTAAGGGTATATGGGTCCTACGAGCAGTACTTC.

V is TRBV6-5 and J is TRBJ2-3, with no clear D. Germline V gene sequence: CDR1 MNHEY, CDR2 SVGAGI. V lost 6 bases, J lost 4 bases, and 20 bases lay in between. This CDR3 spans 16 amino acids. The CDR3 region is CASRSPGSSGPDTQYF. In DNA form, the CDR3 reads TGTGCCAGCAGATCCCCCGGGTCGTCGGGCCCAGATACGCAGTATTTT.

Regarding this clonotype: The junction and the germline gene differ at one end; a read error may be behind it. The CDR3 loop is CSVEGVAGGSPYGQYF. The CDR3 coding sequence is TGCAGCGTTGAAGGGGTAGCGGGCGGGAGCCCCTACGGGCAGTACTTC. This chain connects TRBV29-1 to TRBJ2-7; 7 nucleotides line up with TRBD2. CDR1 is SQVTM, CDR2 ANQGSEA, per germline. The CDR3 totals 16 residues.

The rearrangement links TRBV3-1 to TRBJ1-1, with D unclear. The CDR3 is 14 amino acids. V lost 0 bases and J lost 1, with 6 bases in between. Germline assignment: CDR1 LGHDT and CDR2 YNNKEL (reference sequence). CDR3 sequence: CASSQDVWNTEAFF. In nucleotides, the CDR3 is TGTGCCAGCAGCCAAGATGTGTGGAACACTGAAGCTTTCTTT. Supplemented by reference TRBV3-1 and TRBJ1-1, the full variable domain reads DTAVSQTPKYLVTQMGNDKSIKCEQNLGHDTMYWYKQDSKKFLKIMFSYNNKELIINETVPNRFSPKSPDKAHLNLHINSLELGDSAVYFCASSQDVWNTEAFFGQGTRLTVV.

The genes are TRBV20-1 and TRBJ1-2, with a weak D call TRBD1 (6 bases). V gave up 1 base and J gave up 4 bases, with 25 bases separating them. There are 18 residues in the CDR3. Germline values: CDR1 DFQATT, CDR2 SNEGSKA (reference sequence). This CDR3 is CSARVESDRVSPSYGYTF. CDR3 coding DNA: TGCAGTGCTAGAGTAGAATCGGACAGAGTTTCCCCTAGCTATGGCTACACCTTC.

V usage is TRBV10-1 and J usage is TRBJ2-7, with D possibly matching TRBD1 (5 bases). This CDR3 is built from 16 residues. V shed 3 bases and J shed 6 bases, with 21 bases lying between them. Germline-derived CDR1 and CDR2 are WNHNN and SYGVQD (reference sequence). CDR3: CASSEYKTAPSSEQYF. The DNA of the CDR3 is TGCGCCAGCAGTGAATATAAGACAGCCCCCTCGTCCGAGCAGTACTTC.

The genes are TRBV21-1 and TRBJ2-5; the table's D call of TRBD2 was not tested on the DNA. TRBV21-1 is labeled a pseudogene. The CDR3 extends over 17 amino acids. CDR3 DNA: TGTGCCAGCAGCAAAGCCAGCCGGCAGCGGATTCAAGAGACCCAGTACTTC. It yields the protein CASSKASRQRIQETQYF.

The chain uses TRBV27 and TRBJ2-5, with D hard to call. The CDR3 covers 13 residues. V shed 0 bases and J shed 5 bases, with 7 bases lying between them. The germline gives CDR1 MNHEY, CDR2 SMNVEV (reference sequence). CDR3 DNA sequence: TGTGCCAGCAGTTTATCCCTTGTTGAGACCCAGTACTTC. Translated: CASSLSLVETQYF.

This sequence joins TRBV12-3 or TRBV12-4 and TRBJ2-7; D gene ambiguous. This CDR3 region has 15 residues. Trimming took off 4 bases at V and 2 bases at J, with 15 bases between the two ends. Here the CDR3 reads CASSSTGRGTYEQYF. The CDR3, as DNA: TGTGCCAGCAGTTCCACTGGTCGTGGGACCTACGAGCAGTACTTC.

This clonotype was recorded once. This rearrangement joins TRBV7-2 to TRBJ2-1; D is perhaps TRBD2 (6 bases). Germline values: CDR1 SGHTA, CDR2 FQGNSA. The CDR3 sequence is 11 residues long. Trimming shortened V by 4 bases and J by 14 bases, and 12 bases separated the two germline ends. The CDR3 bases are TGTGCCAGCAGCTCCCGGGGGTACGAGTTCTTC. It codes for CASSSRGYEFF.

This chain links TRBV29-1 with TRBJ1-2; D not certain. The germline V and J ends were trimmed by 6 bases and 3 bases, with 14 bases remaining between them. The CDR3 covers 13 residues. Germline V gives CDR1 SQVTM, CDR2 ANQGSEA. The CDR3 reads CSVASGSDYGYTF. As DNA, the CDR3 is TGCAGCGTCGCTTCAGGATCGGACTATGGCTACACCTTC.

This chain uses TRBV9 with TRBJ2-5; TRBD1 aligns across 7 bases. The CDR3 length is 15 residues. After removal of 0 bases from V and 5 bases from J, the junction contained 7 bases not matched to a gene. In germline, CDR1 is SGDLS, CDR2 YYNGEE. In nucleotides, the CDR3 is TGTGCCAGCAGCGTAGGGACAGGCCTCCGGGAGACCCAGTACTTC. It is translated as CASSVGTGLRETQYF.

V gene TRBV29-1 combines with J gene TRBJ2-3; 8 nucleotides align to TRBD1. V was pared by 4 bases and J by 4 bases, with 7 bases of the junction left unmatched. CDR1 SQVTM and CDR2 ANQGSEA come from the germline V gene. This CDR3 has 14 amino acids. The DNA of the CDR3 is TGCAGCGTTGCAAGACAGGGGTATGCAGATACGCAGTATTTT. Protein sequence: CSVARQGYADTQYF.

This clonotype showed up just a few times. The V gene is TRBV7-2, the J gene TRBJ2-1; no definite D call. This CDR3 spans 16 amino acids. CDR1 SGHTA and CDR2 FQGNSA come from the germline V gene. Deletions cut 2 bases from V and 0 bases from J, with 11 bases between. The DNA of the CDR3 is TGTGCCAGCAGCTTATTCCCGGAGAGCTCCTACAATGAGCAGTTCTTC. Protein sequence: CASSLFPESSYNEQFF.

The chain is built from TRBV28 and TRBJ2-7; D perhaps matches TRBD2 (5 bases). The CDR3 has 14 amino acids. In germline, CDR1 is MDHEN, CDR2 SYDVKM. Between the trimmed V and J ends, which lost 2 bases and 3 bases, there was a span of 11 bases. As DNA, the CDR3 is TGTGCCAGCAGTTTAAGTAACGGGAACTACGAGCAGTACTTC. It encodes CASSLSNGNYEQYF.

This chain links TRBV7-9 with TRBJ2-3, with 7 bases lining up with TRBD1. The CDR3 is 17 amino acids. V lost 4 bases, J lost 0 bases, and 10 bases stayed unmatched. In germline, CDR1 is SEHNR, CDR2 FQNEAQ (reference sequence). Here the CDR3 reads CASSSTLGTASTDTQYF. For the CDR3, the DNA is TGTGCCAGCAGCTCTACGTTGGGGACAGCTAGCACAGATACGCAGTATTTT.

In this sample, this clonotype turned up a few times. The V and J genes are TRBV6-1 and TRBJ1-5; the match to TRBD1 covers 9 bases. Germline trimming cut 6 bases from V and 0 bases from J; bases unmatched to any gene: 12. The CDR3 has 18 residues. Germline V gives CDR1 MNHNS, CDR2 SASEGT. The CDR3 nucleotides are TGTGCCAGCAGACCCGGGACAGGGTCGGTGGATAGCAATCAGCCCCAGCATTTT. It yields the protein CASRPGTGSVDSNQPQHF.

This clonotype was counted at least ten times. The J gene is TRBJ2-5, the V gene TRBV7-2; 9 nucleotides line up with TRBD2. Germline V gives CDR1 SGHTA, CDR2 FQGNSA. V shed 3 bases, J shed 4 bases, and the junction held 6 bases outside the gene matches. This CDR3 is built from 15 residues. The CDR3 bases are TGTGCCAGCAGCTTCCGCGGGGGGGCCGGAGAGACCCAGTACTTC. Its protein product is CASSFRGGAGETQYF. The whole variable domain, filled in from reference TRBV7-2 and TRBJ2-5, reads GAGVSQSPSNKVTEKGKDVELRCDPISGHTALYWYRQSLGQGLEFLIYFQGNSAPDKSGLPSDRFSAERTGGSVSTLTIQRTQQEDSAVYLCASSFRGGAGETQYFGPGTRLLVL.

The rearrangement links TRBV27 to TRBJ2-7; D gene ambiguous. The V end lost 5 bases, the J end lost 4 bases, and 12 bases lay between the germline ends. The CDR3 loop spans 13 amino acids. Germline lookup yields CDR1 MNHEY and CDR2 SMNVEV (reference sequence). CDR3 coding DNA: TGTGCCAGCAGTCTAAAGGGTATTTACGAGCAGTACTTC. Translating gives CASSLKGIYEQYF.